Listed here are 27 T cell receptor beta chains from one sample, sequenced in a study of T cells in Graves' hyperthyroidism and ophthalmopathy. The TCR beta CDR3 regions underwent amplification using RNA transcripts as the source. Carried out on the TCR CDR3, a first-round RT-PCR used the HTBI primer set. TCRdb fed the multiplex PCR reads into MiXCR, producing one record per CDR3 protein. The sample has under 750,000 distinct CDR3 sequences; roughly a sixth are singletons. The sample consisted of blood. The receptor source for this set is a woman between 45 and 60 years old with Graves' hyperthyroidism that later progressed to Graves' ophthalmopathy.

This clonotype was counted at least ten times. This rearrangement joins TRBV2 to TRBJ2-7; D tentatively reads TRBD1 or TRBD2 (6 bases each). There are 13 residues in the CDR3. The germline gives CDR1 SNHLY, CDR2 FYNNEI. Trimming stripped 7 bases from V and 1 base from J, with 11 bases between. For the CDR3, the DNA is TGTGCCAGCACGGGGGCCCTATCCTACGAGCAGTACTTC. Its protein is CASTGALSYEQYF.

As DNA, the CDR3 is TGCAGTGCTCCGTCTCTAGCGGCTAGCACAGATACGCAGTATTTT. This gives the protein CSAPSLAASTDTQYF. The chain joins TRBV20-1 to TRBJ2-3; 7 nucleotides agree with TRBD2. The germline gives CDR1 DFQATT, CDR2 SNEGSKA (reference sequence). V dropped 5 bases and J dropped 0; count of bases not matched to a gene: 8. This CDR3 spans 15 amino acids.

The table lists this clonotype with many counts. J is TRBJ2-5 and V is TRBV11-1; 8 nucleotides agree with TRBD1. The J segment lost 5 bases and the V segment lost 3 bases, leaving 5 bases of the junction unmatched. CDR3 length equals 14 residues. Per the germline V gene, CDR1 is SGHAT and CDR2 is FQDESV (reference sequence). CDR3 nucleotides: TGTGCCAGCAGCTTGCAGGGGGCGCGGGAGACCCAGTACTTC. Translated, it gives CASSLQGARETQYF.

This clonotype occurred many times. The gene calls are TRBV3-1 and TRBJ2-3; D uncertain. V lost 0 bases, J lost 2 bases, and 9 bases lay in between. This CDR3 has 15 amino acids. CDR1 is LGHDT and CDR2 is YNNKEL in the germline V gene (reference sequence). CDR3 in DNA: TGTGCCAGCAGCCAAGAAAGCAGTTACACAGATACGCAGTATTTT. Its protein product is CASSQESSYTDTQYF.

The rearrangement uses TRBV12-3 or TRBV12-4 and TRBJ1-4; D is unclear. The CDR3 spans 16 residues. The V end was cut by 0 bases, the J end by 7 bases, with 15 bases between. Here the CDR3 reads CASSLARGGKGEKLFF. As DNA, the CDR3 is TGTGCCAGCAGTTTAGCGCGCGGAGGAAAAGGTGAAAAACTGTTTTTT.

The CDR3 protein is CAWGPSGGNTIYF. Here the CDR3 DNA reads TGTGCCTGGGGGCCGTCCGGTGGAAACACCATATATTTT. This chain joins TRBV30 and TRBJ1-3; no definite D call. V was pared by 5 bases and J by 3 bases, with 11 bases between. This CDR3 spans 13 amino acids. CDR1 is GTSNPN, CDR2 SVGIG, per germline (reference sequence).

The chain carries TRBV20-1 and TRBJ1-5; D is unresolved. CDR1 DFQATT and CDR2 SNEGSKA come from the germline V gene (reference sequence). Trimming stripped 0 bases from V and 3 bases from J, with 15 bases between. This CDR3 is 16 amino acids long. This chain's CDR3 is CSARDKYEQNNQPQHF. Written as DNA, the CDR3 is TGCAGTGCTAGAGATAAGTACGAACAAAACAATCAGCCCCAGCATTTT.

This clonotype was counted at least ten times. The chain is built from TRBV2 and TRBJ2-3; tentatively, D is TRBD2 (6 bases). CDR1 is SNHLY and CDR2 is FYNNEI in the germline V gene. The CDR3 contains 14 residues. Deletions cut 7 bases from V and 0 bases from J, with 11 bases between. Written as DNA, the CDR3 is TGTGCCAGCAAACTAGCACAGAGCACAGATACGCAGTATTTT. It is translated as CASKLAQSTDTQYF.

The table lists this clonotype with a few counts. The CDR3 spells CSAMSWGGDGYTF. The CDR3 DNA sequence: TGCAGTGCTATGTCTTGGGGAGGGGATGGCTACACCTTC. The J gene is TRBJ1-2, the V gene TRBV20-1; weak D call: TRBD1 (5 bases). V was shortened by 4 bases and J by 6 bases, with 15 bases between the two germline ends. The CDR3 runs 13 residues. Germline assignment: CDR1 DFQATT and CDR2 SNEGSKA (reference sequence).

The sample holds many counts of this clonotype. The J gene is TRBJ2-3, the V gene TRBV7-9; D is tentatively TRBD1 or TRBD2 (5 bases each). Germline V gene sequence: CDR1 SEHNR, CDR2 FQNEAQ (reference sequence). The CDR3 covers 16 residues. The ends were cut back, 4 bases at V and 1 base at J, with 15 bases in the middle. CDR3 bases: TGTGCCAGCAGCTCCCCTTCCCGGGGCCGCACAGATACGCAGTATTTT. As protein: CASSSPSRGRTDTQYF.

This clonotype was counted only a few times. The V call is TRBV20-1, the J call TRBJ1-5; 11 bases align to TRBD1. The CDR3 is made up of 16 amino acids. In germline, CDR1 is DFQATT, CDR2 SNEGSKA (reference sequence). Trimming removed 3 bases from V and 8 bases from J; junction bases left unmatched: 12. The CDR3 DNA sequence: TGCAGTGCTAGTAATGCCGGGACAGGGGGTGAGGAGCCCCAGCATTTT. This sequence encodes CSASNAGTGGEEPQHF.

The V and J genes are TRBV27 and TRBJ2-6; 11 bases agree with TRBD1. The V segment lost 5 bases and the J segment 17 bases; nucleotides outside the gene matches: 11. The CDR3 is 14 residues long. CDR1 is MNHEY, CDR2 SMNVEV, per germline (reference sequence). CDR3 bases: TGTGCCAGCAGTGTCACGGACAGGGGGCTGGTGTTGACTTTC. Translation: CASSVTDRGLVLTF.

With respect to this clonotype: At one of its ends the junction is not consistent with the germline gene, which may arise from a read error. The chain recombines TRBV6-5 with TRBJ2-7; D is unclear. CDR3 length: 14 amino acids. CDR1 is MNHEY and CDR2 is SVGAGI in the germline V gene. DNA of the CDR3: TGCGCCAGCAGTGCCGTGGAGCCCACCTACGAGCAGTACTTC. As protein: CASSAVEPTYEQYF.

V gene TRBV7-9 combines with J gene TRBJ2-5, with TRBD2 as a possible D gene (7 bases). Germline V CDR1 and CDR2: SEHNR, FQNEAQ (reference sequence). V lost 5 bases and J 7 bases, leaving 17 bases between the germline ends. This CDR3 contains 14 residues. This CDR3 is CASSGGTPSGTQYF. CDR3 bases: TGTGCCAGCAGCGGCGGGACACCTAGCGGGACCCAGTACTTC.

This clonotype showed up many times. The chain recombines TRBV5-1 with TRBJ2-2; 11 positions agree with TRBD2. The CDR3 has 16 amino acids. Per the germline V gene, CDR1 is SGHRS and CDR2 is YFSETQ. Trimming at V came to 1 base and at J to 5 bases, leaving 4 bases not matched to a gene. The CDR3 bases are TGCGCCAGCAGCTTGACCCCTAGCGGGGGGACCGGGGAGCTGTTTTTT. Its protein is CASSLTPSGGTGELFF.

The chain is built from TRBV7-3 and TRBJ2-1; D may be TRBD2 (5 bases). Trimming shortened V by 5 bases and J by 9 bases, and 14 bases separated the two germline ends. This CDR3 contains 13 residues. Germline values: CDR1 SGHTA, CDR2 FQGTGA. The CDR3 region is CASSPTTSSEQFF. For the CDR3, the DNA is TGTGCCAGCAGCCCAACAACTAGTTCTGAGCAGTTCTTC.

The CDR3 is CASFHPLGKNIQYF. CDR3 sequence (DNA): TGTGCCAGCTTCCACCCTCTAGGCAAAAACATTCAGTACTTC. This rearrangement joins TRBV6-1 to TRBJ2-4; D is undetermined. V gave up 8 bases and J gave up 3 bases, with 14 bases separating them. The CDR3 totals 14 residues. Germline CDR1 MNHNS, CDR2 SASEGT.

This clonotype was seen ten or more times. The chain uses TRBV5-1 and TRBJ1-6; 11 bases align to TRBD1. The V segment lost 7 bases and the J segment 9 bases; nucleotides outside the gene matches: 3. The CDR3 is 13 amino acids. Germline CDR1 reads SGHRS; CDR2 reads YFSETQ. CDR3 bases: TGCGCCAGCGGCGGGACAGGGGGTTCACCCCTCCACTTT. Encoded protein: CASGGTGGSPLHF.

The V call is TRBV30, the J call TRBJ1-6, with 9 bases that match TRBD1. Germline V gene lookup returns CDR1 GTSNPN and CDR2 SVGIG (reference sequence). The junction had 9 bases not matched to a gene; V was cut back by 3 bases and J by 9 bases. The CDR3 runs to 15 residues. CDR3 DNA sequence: TGTGCCTGGAGGGATTGGGACAGGGACGGTTCACCCCTCCACTTT. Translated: CAWRDWDRDGSPLHF. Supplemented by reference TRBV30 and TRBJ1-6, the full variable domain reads SQTIHQWPATLVQPVGSPLSLECTVEGTSNPNLYWYRQAAGRGLQLLFYSVGIGQISSEVPQNLSASRPQDRQFILSSKKLLLSDSGFYLCAWRDWDRDGSPLHFGNGTRLTVT.

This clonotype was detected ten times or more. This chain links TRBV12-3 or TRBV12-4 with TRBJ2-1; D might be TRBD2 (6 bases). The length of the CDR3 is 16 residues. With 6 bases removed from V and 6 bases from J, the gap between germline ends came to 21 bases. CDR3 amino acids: CASSLNAGTFFNEQFF. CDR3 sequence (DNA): TGTGCCAGCAGCTTGAACGCCGGGACTTTCTTCAATGAGCAGTTCTTC.

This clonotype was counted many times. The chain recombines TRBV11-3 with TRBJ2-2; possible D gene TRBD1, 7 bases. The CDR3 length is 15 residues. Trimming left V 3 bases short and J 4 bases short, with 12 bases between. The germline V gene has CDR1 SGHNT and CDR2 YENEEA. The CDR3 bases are TGTGCCAGCAGCTTGGGGGGACAGTTCACCGGGGAGCTGTTTTTT. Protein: CASSLGGQFTGELFF.

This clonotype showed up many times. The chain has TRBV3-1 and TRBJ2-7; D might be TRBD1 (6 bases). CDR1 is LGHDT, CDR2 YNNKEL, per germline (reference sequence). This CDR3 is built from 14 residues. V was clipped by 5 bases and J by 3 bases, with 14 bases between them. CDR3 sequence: CASSETSGDYEQYF. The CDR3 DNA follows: TGTGCCAGCAGCGAGACCTCAGGGGACTACGAGCAGTACTTC.

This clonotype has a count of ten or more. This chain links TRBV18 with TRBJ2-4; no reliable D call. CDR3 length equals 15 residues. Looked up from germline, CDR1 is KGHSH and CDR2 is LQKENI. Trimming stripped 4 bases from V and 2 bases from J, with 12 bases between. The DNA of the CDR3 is TGTGCCAGCTCACGACGAGAAAGGACCAAAAACATTCAGTACTTC. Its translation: CASSRRERTKNIQYF.

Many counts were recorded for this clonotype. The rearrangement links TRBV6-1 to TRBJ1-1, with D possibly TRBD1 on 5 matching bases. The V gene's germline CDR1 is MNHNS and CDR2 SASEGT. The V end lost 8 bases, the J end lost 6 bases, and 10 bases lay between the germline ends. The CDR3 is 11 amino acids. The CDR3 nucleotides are TGTGCCAGCTGGAGGGGTCCTGAAGCTTTCTTT. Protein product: CASWRGPEAFF.

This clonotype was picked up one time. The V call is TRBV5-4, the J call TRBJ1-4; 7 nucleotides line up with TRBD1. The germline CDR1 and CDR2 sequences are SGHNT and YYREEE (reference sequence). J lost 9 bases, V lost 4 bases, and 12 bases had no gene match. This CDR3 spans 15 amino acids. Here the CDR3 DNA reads TGTGCCAGCAGCCTCGCAGGGGGGACAATGAAAAAACTGTTTTTT. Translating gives CASSLAGGTMKKLFF.

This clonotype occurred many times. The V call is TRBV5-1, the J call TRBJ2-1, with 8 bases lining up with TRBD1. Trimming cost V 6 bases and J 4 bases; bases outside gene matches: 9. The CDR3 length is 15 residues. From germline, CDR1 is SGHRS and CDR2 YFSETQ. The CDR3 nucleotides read TGCGCCAGCACTACTGACAGGGGATTGTACAATGAGCAGTTCTTC. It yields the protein CASTTDRGLYNEQFF.

The CDR3 spells CASSSRTSGEGTDTQYF. Here the CDR3 DNA reads TGCGCCAGCAGCTCCCGGACTAGCGGGGAGGGCACAGATACGCAGTATTTT. V usage is TRBV5-1 and J usage is TRBJ2-3; 12 nucleotides agree with TRBD2. CDR1 and CDR2 from the germline V gene are SGHRS and YFSETQ. V shed 3 bases, J shed 1 base, and the junction held 6 bases outside the gene matches. This CDR3 contains 17 residues.